This T cell receptor (beta chain) emerged from a study of cytomegalovirus exposure and HLA in healthy donors. Researchers ran the PCR with 60 Vbeta and 13 Jbeta primers. This table comes from immunoSEQ multiplex PCR, and its TCRdb copy is limited to in-frame clones, with some not included. The data contain about 130,000 clones, more than 15% of them singletons. The CDR3 totals 15 residues. Trimming took 4 bases from V and 0 from J, leaving 12 bases between them. Germline values: CDR1 MDHEN, CDR2 SYDVKM. The chain uses TRBV28 and TRBJ1-1; tentative D call: TRBD1 (5 bases). The receptor was isolated from a female donor in good health and CMV-seropositive. Sequenced: PBMCs. The CDR3, as DNA: TGTGCCAGCAGTTACTTTGACAGAATGAACACTGAAGCTTTCTTT. Amino acids: CASSYFDRMNTEAFF.